This T cell receptor (beta chain) appears in the sequencing data of a study of cytomegalovirus exposure and HLA in healthy donors. About the research overall: Assignment to the Caucasian-associated ancestry cluster applied to around four fifths of the 350 to 500 genotyped donors.

Germline CDR1 and CDR2: MGHDK and SYGVNS. V dropped 4 bases and J dropped 4; count of bases not matched to a gene: 5. The CDR3 contains 16 residues. Primers for the PCR totalled 60 Vbeta and 13 Jbeta. Libraries were prepared by immunoSEQ multiplex PCR; TCRdb keeps only in-frame clonotypes and omits some of them. The sample has 140,000 to 150,000 clones. Study-wide results and caveats: Researchers left out some V segments, among them TRBV6-2 and TRBV6-3, as indistinguishable. The majority of CMV-associated TCR beta chains were reported as apparently HLA-restricted in a later analysis. CMV antigen specificity was confirmed in vitro for three CMV-associated chains.

A remark on this clone: Its target is not known.

Sequenced sample: PBMCs. The source is a male donor in good health and CMV-seronegative. The chain has TRBV25-1 and TRBJ2-1; TRBD2 matches 12 bases. CDR3 nucleotide sequence: TGTGCCAGCAGTGGACGAGGACTAGCGGGGTACAATGAGCAGTTCTTC. It codes for CASSGRGLAGYNEQFF.